These 23 T cell receptor beta chains share one sample of origin, sequenced in a study of beta chain features in type 1 diabetes. No antigens are known for them. Isolated RNA was reverse transcribed in full, so expressed TCRB transcripts were sequenced. Profiled with immunoSEQ multiplex PCR; TCRdb holds only in-frame clones, not every one. The repertoire holds more than 300,000 clones, with 10% to 15% as singletons. The study, taken as a whole, reports: In all four CD4+ subsets, TCRB CDR3 length was significantly, moderately reduced in type 1 diabetes.

Sequencing used naive CD4+ T cells from blood. These TCRs come from a woman between 18 and 29 years old with type 1 diabetes.

This clone was picked up a small number of times. V gene TRBV28 combines with J gene TRBJ2-5; maybe TRBD2 (6 bases). The V end was cut by 7 bases, the J end by 0 bases, with 18 bases between. This CDR3 is 16 amino acids long. Germline V lookup: CDR1 MDHEN, CDR2 SYDVKM. The CDR3 reads CASTTGVGPYQETQYF. The CDR3 coding sequence is TGTGCCAGCACCACGGGGGTGGGACCGTACCAAGAGACCCAGTACTTC.

The V call is TRBV4-3, the J call TRBJ2-5; tentatively, D is TRBD2 (6 bases). V was cut by 2 bases and J by 5 bases, with 12 bases left in between. Germline V gene lookup returns CDR1 LGHNA and CDR2 YSLEER. CDR3 size: 14 residues. The CDR3, as DNA: TGCGCCAGCAGCCAAAATGGCGGGGTGGAGACCCAGTACTTC. This sequence encodes CASSQNGGVETQYF.

This CDR3 is CASSRGGGRNEQFF. For the CDR3, the DNA is TGTGCCAGCAGCCGGGGCGGGGGGAGGAATGAGCAGTTCTTC. The chain is built from TRBV14 and TRBJ2-1; 8 nucleotides match TRBD2. The germline V gene encodes CDR1 SGHDN and CDR2 FVKESK. V shed 4 bases, J shed 7 bases, and the junction held 6 bases outside the gene matches. This CDR3 is built from 14 residues.

The rearrangement joins TRBV29-1 to TRBJ2-3; maybe TRBD2 (7 bases). This CDR3 has 14 residues. In germline, CDR1 is SQVTM, CDR2 ANQGSEA. The CDR3 protein is CTGGRGRGTDTQYF. CDR3 in DNA: TGCACCGGAGGGAGGGGGAGGGGCACAGATACGCAGTATTTT.

This clone was counted a few times. V gene TRBV10-3 combines with J gene TRBJ2-7, with TRBD1 as a possible D gene (6 bases). V shed 6 bases and J shed 1 base, with 10 bases lying between them. This CDR3 has 13 amino acids. Germline CDR1 is ENHRY and CDR2 is SYGVKD. The CDR3 DNA reads TGTGCCATCAGCCTGACAGGATCCTACGAGCAGTACTTC. Translating it yields CAISLTGSYEQYF.

This clone was counted once. This chain links TRBV27 with TRBJ2-3; 9 bases fit TRBD2. V was clipped by 8 bases and J by 7 bases; unmatched bases: 16. Germline CDR1 and CDR2: MNHEY and SMNVEV (reference sequence). The CDR3 has 16 residues. The DNA of the CDR3 is TGTGCCAGCCGAAGAGATAGCGGGAGCTTAGGGTATACGCAGTATTTT. This sequence encodes CASRRDSGSLGYTQYF.

V is TRBV5-4 and J is TRBJ2-3, with D perhaps TRBD1 (6 bases). The CDR3 consists of 15 residues. V lost 0 bases, J lost 1 base, and 9 bases lay in between. From germline, CDR1 is SGHNT and CDR2 YYREEE (reference sequence). The CDR3 nucleotides read TGTGCCAGCAGCTTGGGCAGGGGCGGCACAGATACGCAGTATTTT. It translates to CASSLGRGGTDTQYF.

This clone turned up a few times. The rearrangement uses TRBV15 and TRBJ1-5; D is possibly TRBD1 (6 bases). This CDR3 comprises 18 residues. From germline, CDR1 is LNHNV and CDR2 YYDKDF (reference sequence). Between the trimmed V and J ends, which lost 0 bases and 0 bases, there was a span of 15 bases. The CDR3 loop reads CATSRERTATHSNQPQHF. In DNA, the CDR3 is TGTGCCACCAGCAGAGAGAGGACAGCTACTCATAGCAATCAGCCCCAGCATTTT.

The chain carries TRBV9 and TRBJ2-3; TRBD1 might be the D (5 bases). Germline V gene data show CDR1 as SGDLS and CDR2 as YYNGEE. The CDR3 length is 15 residues. Trimming cost V 4 bases and J 0 bases, with 12 bases left between them. The CDR3 sequence is CASSLRQSSTDTQYF. CDR3 nucleotides: TGTGCCAGCAGCTTGCGACAGAGTAGCACAGATACGCAGTATTTT.

This clone was recorded a few times. The rearrangement links TRBV10-3 to TRBJ2-6; D gene unclear. The CDR3 sequence is 16 residues long. Trimming pared 0 bases from V and 1 base from J, leaving 7 bases between. Germline CDR1 is ENHRY and CDR2 is SYGVKD. The CDR3 sequence is CAISESVQSGANVLTF. Written as DNA, the CDR3 is TGTGCCATCAGTGAGTCAGTACAGTCTGGGGCCAACGTCCTGACTTTC.

The chain combines TRBV2 with TRBJ1-6; D might be TRBD1 (5 bases). Germline V gene sequence: CDR1 SNHLY, CDR2 FYNNEI. CDR3 size: 16 residues. V was cut by 4 bases and J by 7 bases, with 17 bases left in between. The CDR3 sequence is CASSVVRGVRNSPLHF. The CDR3 nucleotides are TGTGCCAGCAGTGTGGTTCGGGGGGTTCGGAATTCACCCCTCCACTTT.

The chain couples TRBV28 to TRBJ2-1, with 8 bases lining up with TRBD2. The junction had 5 bases not matched to a gene; V was cut back by 3 bases and J by 7 bases. Germline CDR1 and CDR2: MDHEN and SYDVKM. The CDR3 consists of 14 residues. Here the CDR3 reads CASSLREVGNEQFF. The CDR3 DNA reads TGTGCCAGCAGTTTGCGGGAGGTTGGAAATGAGCAGTTCTTC.

There are a few counts of this clone. The chain employs TRBV19 and TRBJ1-5; D perhaps matches TRBD1 (5 bases). The V end was cut by 8 bases, the J end by 0 bases, with 14 bases between. This CDR3 is built from 15 residues. Germline V lookup: CDR1 LNHDA, CDR2 SQIVND (reference sequence). The CDR3 region is CASQTTDSSNQPQHF. CDR3 DNA sequence: TGTGCCAGTCAAACCACCGACAGTAGCAATCAGCCCCAGCATTTT.

The chain recombines TRBV7-2 with TRBJ2-1; TRBD2 aligns across 7 bases. This CDR3 is 15 amino acids long. Germline V gene lookup returns CDR1 SGHTA and CDR2 FQGNSA. With 5 bases clipped from V and 3 bases from J, the junction kept 7 bases outside the gene matches. The CDR3 protein is CASSRVGGGYNEQFF. The CDR3 region has the DNA TGTGCCAGCAGCCGAGTAGGCGGGGGCTACAATGAGCAGTTCTTC. Full variable domain (rest looked up from reference TRBV7-2 and TRBJ2-1): GAGVSQSPSNKVTEKGKDVELRCDPISGHTALYWYRQSLGQGLEFLIYFQGNSAPDKSGLPSDRFSAERTGGSVSTLTIQRTQQEDSAVYLCASSRVGGGYNEQFFGPGTRLTVL.

The CDR3 DNA is TGCAGTGCCCTAACGAACACTGAAGCTTTCTTT. Translation gives CSALTNTEAFF. The chain joins TRBV20-1 to TRBJ1-1; D remains ambiguous. Per the germline V gene, CDR1 is DFQATT and CDR2 is SNEGSKA (reference sequence). This CDR3 region has 11 residues. Trimming removed 6 bases at V and 1 base at J, with 6 bases between.

This chain joins TRBV6-5 and TRBJ2-7, with 8 bases identical to TRBD2. Germline loops: CDR1 MNHEY, CDR2 SVGAGI. V dropped 2 bases and J dropped 2; count of bases not matched to a gene: 5. The CDR3 is 15 residues long. CDR3 coding DNA: TGTGCCAGCAGTTACGCGGCGGGGGGCACCTACGAGCAGTACTTC. Its protein product is CASSYAAGGTYEQYF.

The J gene is TRBJ2-7, the V gene TRBV5-1; 10 bases are a match to TRBD1. CDR1 and CDR2 from the germline V gene are SGHRS and YFSETQ. The CDR3 has 16 amino acids. V was pared by 0 bases and J by 2 bases, with 5 bases of the junction left unmatched. CDR3 nucleotides: TGCGCCAGCAGCTTGGGTACGGGACAGGGGACCTACGAGCAGTACTTC. Amino acid sequence: CASSLGTGQGTYEQYF.

The chain employs TRBV29-1 and TRBJ1-1; 9 bases fit TRBD1. V shed 4 bases and J 1 base; nucleotides not matched to a gene: 4. This CDR3 is built from 14 residues. Germline V lookup: CDR1 SQVTM, CDR2 ANQGSEA. CDR3 DNA: TGCAGCGTTGGGGACAGGGTTCCGAACACTGAAGCTTTCTTT. This encodes CSVGDRVPNTEAFF.

The chain employs TRBV7-6 and TRBJ2-1, with 7 bases that match TRBD1. This CDR3 spans 15 amino acids. Trimming removed 5 bases from V and 1 base from J; junction bases left unmatched: 5. The germline V gene has CDR1 SGHVS and CDR2 FNYEAQ. The CDR3 DNA reads as TGTGCCAGCAGCGGCCGGGACAGATCCTACAATGAGCAGTTCTTC. It encodes CASSGRDRSYNEQFF.

This chain links TRBV27 with TRBJ2-5; tentative D call: TRBD2 (6 bases). The CDR3 is 13 amino acids. Trimming pared 0 bases from V and 6 bases from J, leaving 8 bases between. CDR1 and CDR2 from the germline V gene are MNHEY and SMNVEV (reference sequence). CDR3 sequence (DNA): TGTGCCAGCAGTTTATCGGGAGGCAAGACCCAGTACTTC. Protein product: CASSLSGGKTQYF.

This sequence joins TRBV2 and TRBJ2-7; TRBD1 matches at 7 bases. The CDR3 is 13 residues long. V dropped 6 bases and J dropped 1; count of bases not matched to a gene: 3. The germline V gene has CDR1 SNHLY and CDR2 FYNNEI. CDR3 sequence: CASRDRPSYEQYF. In nucleotides, the CDR3 is TGTGCCAGCAGGGACAGGCCGTCCTACGAGCAGTACTTC.

The J gene is TRBJ1-2, the V gene TRBV4-1; 7 bases are shared with TRBD1. The V segment lost 4 bases and the J segment 4 bases; nucleotides outside the gene matches: 3. Germline V CDR1 and CDR2: MGHRA, YSYEKL. The CDR3 length is 13 residues. Here the CDR3 DNA reads TGCGCCAGCAGCCGAAGACAGGGCTATGGCTACACCTTC. Its protein is CASSRRQGYGYTF.

The chain employs TRBV9 and TRBJ2-1; D unresolved. Germline V gene lookup returns CDR1 SGDLS and CDR2 YYNGEE. Trimming removed 0 bases from V and 6 bases from J, with 7 bases in between. The CDR3 has 13 amino acids. The CDR3 bases are TGTGCCAGCAGCGTAGGAGCCCCCAATGAGCAGTTCTTC. This translates into CASSVGAPNEQFF.